These 9 T cell receptor beta chains share one sample of origin, sequenced in a study of cytomegalovirus exposure and HLA in healthy donors. The protocol was immunoSEQ multiplex PCR, while the TCRdb copy is restricted to in-frame clones and leaves out a portion. This sample has 150,000 or so clones, with around 84% found just once. The sample taken for sequencing was PBMCs. The receptors stem from a human donor in good health.

The J gene is TRBJ2-5, the V gene TRBV18, with D perhaps matching TRBD1 (6 bases). Germline V gene lookup returns CDR1 KGHSH and CDR2 LQKENI. The V gene lost 3 bases and the J gene lost 0 bases, with 14 bases spanning the gap. CDR3 size: 16 residues. CDR3 protein: CASSPTGMGHQETQYF. The CDR3 DNA reads as TGTGCCAGCTCACCTACAGGGATGGGGCACCAAGAGACCCAGTACTTC. The complete variable domain, with remaining parts taken from reference TRBV18 and TRBJ2-5, reads NAGVMQNPRHLVRRRGQEARLRCSPMKGHSHVYWYRQLPEEGLKFMVYLQKENIIDESGMPKERFSAEFPKEGPSILRIQQVVRGDSAAYFCASSPTGMGHQETQYFGPGTRLLVL.

The sample holds a few counts of this clone. J is TRBJ2-7 and V is TRBV7-9; 9 nucleotides align to TRBD1. Germline CDR1 and CDR2: SEHNR and FQNEAQ (reference sequence). CDR3 length equals 15 residues. Trimming cost V 5 bases and J 4 bases; bases outside gene matches: 9. The CDR3 DNA reads TGTGCCAGCAGCGAAGGACAGGGGTTAGGTTACGAGCAGTACTTC. It translates to CASSEGQGLGYEQYF.

The V call is TRBV28, the J call TRBJ2-3; 11 bases agree with TRBD2. Losses at the gene ends were 1 base for V and 2 bases for J; bases not matched to a gene: 8. Germline V CDR1 and CDR2: MDHEN, SYDVKM. This CDR3 has 18 residues. In DNA form, the CDR3 reads TGTGCCAGCAGTTTATCCCTTCCGACTAGCGGGAACACAGATACGCAGTATTTT. Amino acids: CASSLSLPTSGNTDTQYF.

The genes are TRBV6-5 and TRBJ2-7; 10 positions agree with TRBD2. The germline V gene encodes CDR1 MNHEY and CDR2 SVGAGI. Trimming cost V 8 bases and J 2 bases; bases outside gene matches: 9. The CDR3 loop spans 15 amino acids. CDR3 in amino acids: CASSLISGGAYEQYF. CDR3 nucleotides: TGTGCCAGCTCCCTTATAAGCGGGGGGGCCTACGAGCAGTACTTC.

Only one count was recorded for this clone. The V and J genes are TRBV6-5 and TRBJ2-1; the D is unclear. CDR3 size: 16 residues. In germline, CDR1 is MNHEY, CDR2 SVGAGI. V lost 0 bases and J lost 2, with 11 bases in between. Here the CDR3 DNA reads TGTGCCAGCAGTTACTCAAAGCAAGGAGCCTACAATGAGCAGTTCTTC. Translated: CASSYSKQGAYNEQFF.

J is TRBJ1-2 and V is TRBV30; weak D call: TRBD1 (5 bases). Germline V lookup: CDR1 GTSNPN, CDR2 SVGIG (reference sequence). The CDR3 runs to 13 residues. V gave up 5 bases and J gave up 2 bases, with 12 bases separating them. CDR3 loop: CAWGMGGNYGYTF. CDR3 nucleotides: TGTGCCTGGGGCATGGGGGGAAACTATGGCTACACCTTC. Looking up the rest from reference TRBV30 and TRBJ1-2 gives the full variable domain: SQTIHQWPATLVQPVGSPLSLECTVEGTSNPNLYWYRQAAGRGLQLLFYSVGIGQISSEVPQNLSASRPQDRQFILSSKKLLLSDSGFYLCAWGMGGNYGYTFGSGTRLTVV.

The count of this clone is one. The rearrangement uses TRBV6-1 and TRBJ2-2, with D possibly TRBD1 on 6 matching bases. The germline gives CDR1 MNHNS, CDR2 SASEGT. This CDR3 is built from 15 residues. Deletions cut 3 bases from V and 5 bases from J, with 13 bases between. The CDR3 is CASSDLGAETGELFF. CDR3 nucleotide sequence: TGTGCCAGCAGTGATTTGGGGGCCGAGACCGGGGAGCTGTTTTTT.

CDR3 DNA sequence: TGTGCCAGCAGCCCCGGACTAGCGGGGGGGGGATTAGGTGAGCAGTTCTTC. Its translation: CASSPGLAGGGLGEQFF. The V call is TRBV13, the J call TRBJ2-1; 15 bases line up with TRBD2. V lost 5 bases and J lost 9; bases outside the gene matches: 11. Per germline, CDR1 PRHDT and CDR2 FYEKMQ (reference sequence). This CDR3 is built from 17 residues.

This chain connects TRBV5-4 to TRBJ1-2, with D uncertain. CDR1 is SGHNT, CDR2 YYREEE, per germline (reference sequence). Between the trimmed V and J ends, which lost 3 bases and 4 bases, there was a span of 25 bases. The CDR3 contains 18 residues. CDR3 sequence: CASSSFAESGLTPYGYTF. The CDR3 DNA follows: TGTGCCAGCAGCTCTTTTGCCGAAAGCGGCCTCACCCCCTATGGCTACACCTTC.